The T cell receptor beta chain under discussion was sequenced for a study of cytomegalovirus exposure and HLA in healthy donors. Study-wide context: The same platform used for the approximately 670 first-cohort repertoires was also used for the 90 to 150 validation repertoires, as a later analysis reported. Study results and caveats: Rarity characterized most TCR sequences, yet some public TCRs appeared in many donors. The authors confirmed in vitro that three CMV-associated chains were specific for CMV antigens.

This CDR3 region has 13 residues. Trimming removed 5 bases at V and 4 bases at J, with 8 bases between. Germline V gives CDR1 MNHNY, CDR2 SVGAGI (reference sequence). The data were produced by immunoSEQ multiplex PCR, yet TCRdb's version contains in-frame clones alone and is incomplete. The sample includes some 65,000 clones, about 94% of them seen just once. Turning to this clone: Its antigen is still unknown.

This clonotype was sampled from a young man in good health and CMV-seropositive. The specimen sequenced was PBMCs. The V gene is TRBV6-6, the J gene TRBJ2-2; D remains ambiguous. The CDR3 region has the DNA TGTGCCAGCAGTAACCTCGGCACCGGGGAGCTGTTTTTT. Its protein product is CASSNLGTGELFF.